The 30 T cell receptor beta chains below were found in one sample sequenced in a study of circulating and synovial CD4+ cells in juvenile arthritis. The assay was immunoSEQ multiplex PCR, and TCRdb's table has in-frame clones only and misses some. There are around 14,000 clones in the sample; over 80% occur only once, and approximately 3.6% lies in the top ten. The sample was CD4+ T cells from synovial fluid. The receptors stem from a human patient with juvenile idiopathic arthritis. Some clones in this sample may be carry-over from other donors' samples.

CDR3 region: CAWSDAGVVPGELFF. DNA of the CDR3: TGTGCCTGGAGTGATGCCGGGGTGGTCCCCGGGGAGCTGTTTTTT. V gene TRBV30 combines with J gene TRBJ2-2, with D possibly matching TRBD2 (5 bases). The V end was cut by 1 base, the J end by 6 bases, with 15 bases between. This CDR3 region has 15 residues. Germline values: CDR1 GTSNPN, CDR2 SVGIG (reference sequence).

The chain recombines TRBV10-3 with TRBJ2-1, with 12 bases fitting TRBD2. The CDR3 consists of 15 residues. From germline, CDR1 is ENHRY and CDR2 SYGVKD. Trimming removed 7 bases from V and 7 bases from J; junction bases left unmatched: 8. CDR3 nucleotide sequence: TGTGCCATCATGCCTCTAGCGGGGGGGATGAATGAGCAGTTCTTC. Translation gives CAIMPLAGGMNEQFF.

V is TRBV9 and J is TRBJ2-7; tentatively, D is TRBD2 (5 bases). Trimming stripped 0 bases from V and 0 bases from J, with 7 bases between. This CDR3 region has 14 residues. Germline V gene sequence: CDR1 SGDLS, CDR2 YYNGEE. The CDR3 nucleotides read TGTGCCAGCAGCGTAGGTGGGAGCTCCTACGAGCAGTACTTC. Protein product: CASSVGGSSYEQYF.

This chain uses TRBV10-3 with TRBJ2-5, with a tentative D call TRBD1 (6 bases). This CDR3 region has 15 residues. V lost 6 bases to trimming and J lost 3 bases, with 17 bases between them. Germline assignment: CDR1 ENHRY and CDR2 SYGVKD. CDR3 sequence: CAISRSSGVEETQYF. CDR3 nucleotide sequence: TGTGCCATCAGCAGGTCCTCAGGGGTGGAAGAGACCCAGTACTTC.

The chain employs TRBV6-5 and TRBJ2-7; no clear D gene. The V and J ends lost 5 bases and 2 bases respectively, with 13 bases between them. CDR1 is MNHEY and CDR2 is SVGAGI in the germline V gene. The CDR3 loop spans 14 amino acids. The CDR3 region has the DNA TGTGCCAGCAGTCGCCATACTGGTACCTACGAGCAGTACTTC. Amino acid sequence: CASSRHTGTYEQYF.

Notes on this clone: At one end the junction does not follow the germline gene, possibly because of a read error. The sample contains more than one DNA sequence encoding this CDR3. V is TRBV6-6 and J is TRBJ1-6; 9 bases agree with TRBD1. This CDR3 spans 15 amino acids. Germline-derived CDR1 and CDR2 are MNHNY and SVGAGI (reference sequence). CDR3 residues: CASSRLGQGYSPLHF. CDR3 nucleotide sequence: TGTGCCAGCAGCCGCCTCGGACAGGGGTATTCCCCCCTCCACTTT.

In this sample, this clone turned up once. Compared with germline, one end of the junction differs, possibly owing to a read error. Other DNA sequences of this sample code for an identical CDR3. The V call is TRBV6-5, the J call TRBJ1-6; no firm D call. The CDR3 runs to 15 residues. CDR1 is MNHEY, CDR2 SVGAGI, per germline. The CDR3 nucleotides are TGTGCCAGCAGCCCCCTCGGAGGGTACAATTCCCCCCTCCACTTT. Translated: CASSPLGGYNSPLHF.

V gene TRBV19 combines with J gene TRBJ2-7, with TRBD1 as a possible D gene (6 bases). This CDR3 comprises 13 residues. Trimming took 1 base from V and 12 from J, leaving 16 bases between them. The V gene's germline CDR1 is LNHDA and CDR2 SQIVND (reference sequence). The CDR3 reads CASSIGGPDVRYF. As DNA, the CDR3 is TGTGCCAGTAGTATAGGGGGGCCGGACGTAAGGTACTTC.

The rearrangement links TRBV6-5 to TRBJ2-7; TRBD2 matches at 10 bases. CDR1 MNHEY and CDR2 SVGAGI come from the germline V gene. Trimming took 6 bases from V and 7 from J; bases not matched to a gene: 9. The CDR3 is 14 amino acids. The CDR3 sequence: CASSVSGGAGEQYF. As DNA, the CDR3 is TGTGCCAGCAGCGTCAGCGGGGGGGCAGGTGAGCAGTACTTC.

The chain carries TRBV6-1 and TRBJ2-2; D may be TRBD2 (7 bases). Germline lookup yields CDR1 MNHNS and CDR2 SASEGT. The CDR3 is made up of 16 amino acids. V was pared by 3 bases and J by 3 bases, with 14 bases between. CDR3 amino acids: CASSESGGAYTGELFF. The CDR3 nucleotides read TGTGCCAGCAGTGAGAGTGGGGGGGCCTACACCGGGGAGCTGTTTTTT.

The CDR3 DNA reads TGTGCCAGCAGCTTAGATGGGGGGGGTTTGGAATGGCCCCAGCATTTT. It encodes CASSLDGGGLEWPQHF. This chain joins TRBV11-3 and TRBJ1-5, with D perhaps TRBD1 (5 bases). The CDR3 is 16 residues long. Germline V gives CDR1 SGHNT, CDR2 YENEEA. Trimming pared 0 bases from V and 9 bases from J, leaving 18 bases between.

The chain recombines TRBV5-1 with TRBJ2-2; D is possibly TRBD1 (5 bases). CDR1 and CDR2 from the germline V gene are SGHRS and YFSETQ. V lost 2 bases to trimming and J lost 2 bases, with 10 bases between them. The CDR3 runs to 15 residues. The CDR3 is CASSLSRDNTGELFF. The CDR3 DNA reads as TGCGCCAGCAGCTTATCCAGGGATAACACCGGGGAGCTGTTTTTT.

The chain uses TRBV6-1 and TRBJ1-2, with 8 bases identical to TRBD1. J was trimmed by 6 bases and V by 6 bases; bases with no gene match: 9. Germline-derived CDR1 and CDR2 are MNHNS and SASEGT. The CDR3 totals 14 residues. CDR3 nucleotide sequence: TGTGCCAGCAGCGAGCCGGACAGGGTGCATGGCTACACCTTC. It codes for CASSEPDRVHGYTF.

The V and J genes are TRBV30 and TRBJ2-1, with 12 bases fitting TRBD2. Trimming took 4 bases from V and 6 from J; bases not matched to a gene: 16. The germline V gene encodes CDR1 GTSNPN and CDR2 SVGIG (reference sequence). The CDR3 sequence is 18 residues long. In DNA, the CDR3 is TGTGCCTGGACGGGAGATTTTCTAGCGGGAGGGTTTAGCAATGAGCAGTTCTTC. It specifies CAWTGDFLAGGFSNEQFF.

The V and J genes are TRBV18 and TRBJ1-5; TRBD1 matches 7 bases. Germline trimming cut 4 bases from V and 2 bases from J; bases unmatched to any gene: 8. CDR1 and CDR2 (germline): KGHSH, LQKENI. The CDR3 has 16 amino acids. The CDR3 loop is CASSRTGLSGNQPQHF. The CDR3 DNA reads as TGTGCCAGCTCACGGACAGGCCTTAGCGGCAATCAGCCCCAGCATTTT.

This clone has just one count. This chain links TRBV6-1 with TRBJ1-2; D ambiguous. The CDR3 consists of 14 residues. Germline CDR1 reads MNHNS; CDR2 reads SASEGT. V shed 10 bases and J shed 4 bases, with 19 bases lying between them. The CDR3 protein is CAISNADSPYGYTF. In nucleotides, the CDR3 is TGTGCCATCTCAAACGCGGATTCCCCCTATGGCTACACCTTC.

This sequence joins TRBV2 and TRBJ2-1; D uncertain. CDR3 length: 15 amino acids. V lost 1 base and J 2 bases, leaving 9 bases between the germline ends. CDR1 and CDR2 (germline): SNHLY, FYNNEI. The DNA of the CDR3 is TGTGCCAGCAGTGAAGGGGCAGTAGCCTACAATGAGCAGTTCTTC. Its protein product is CASSEGAVAYNEQFF.

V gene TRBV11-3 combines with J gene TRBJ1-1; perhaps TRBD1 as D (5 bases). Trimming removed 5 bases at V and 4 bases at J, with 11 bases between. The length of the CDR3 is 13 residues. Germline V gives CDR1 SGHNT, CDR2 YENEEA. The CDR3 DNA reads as TGTGCCAGCAGCGCCAGGGCCGGCACTGAAGCTTTCTTT. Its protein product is CASSARAGTEAFF.

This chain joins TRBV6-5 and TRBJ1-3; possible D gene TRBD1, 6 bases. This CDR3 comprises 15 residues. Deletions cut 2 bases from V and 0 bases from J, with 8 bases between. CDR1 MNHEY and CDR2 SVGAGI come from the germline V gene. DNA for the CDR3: TGTGCCAGCAGTTACGGACAGCACTCTGGAAACACCATATATTTT. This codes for CASSYGQHSGNTIYF.

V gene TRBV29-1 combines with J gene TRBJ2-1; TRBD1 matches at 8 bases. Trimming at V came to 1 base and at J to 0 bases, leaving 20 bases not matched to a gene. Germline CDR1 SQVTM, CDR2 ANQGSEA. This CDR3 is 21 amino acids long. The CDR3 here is CSVEGARGLRQGYSSYNEQFF. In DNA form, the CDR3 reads TGCAGCGTTGAAGGGGCGCGGGGCTTAAGACAGGGGTATAGCTCCTACAATGAGCAGTTCTTC.

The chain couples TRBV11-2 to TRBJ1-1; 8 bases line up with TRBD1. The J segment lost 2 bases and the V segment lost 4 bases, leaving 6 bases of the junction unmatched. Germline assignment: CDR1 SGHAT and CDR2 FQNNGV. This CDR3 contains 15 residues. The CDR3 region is CASSSSDRANTEAFF. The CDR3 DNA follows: TGTGCCAGCAGCTCCTCGGACAGGGCAAACACTGAAGCTTTCTTT.

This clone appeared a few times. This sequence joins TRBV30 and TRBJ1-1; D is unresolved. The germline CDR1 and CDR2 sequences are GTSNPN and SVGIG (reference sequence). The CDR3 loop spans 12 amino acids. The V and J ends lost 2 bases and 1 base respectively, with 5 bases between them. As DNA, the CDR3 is TGTGCCTGGAGTTTAGAGAACACTGAAGCTTTCTTT. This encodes CAWSLENTEAFF.

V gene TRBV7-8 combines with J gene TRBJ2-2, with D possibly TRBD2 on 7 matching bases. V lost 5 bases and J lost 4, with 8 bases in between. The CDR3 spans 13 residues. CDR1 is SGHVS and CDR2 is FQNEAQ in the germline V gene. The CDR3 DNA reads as TGTGCCAGCAGCGGGGGGGCCACCGGGGAGCTGTTTTTT. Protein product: CASSGGATGELFF.

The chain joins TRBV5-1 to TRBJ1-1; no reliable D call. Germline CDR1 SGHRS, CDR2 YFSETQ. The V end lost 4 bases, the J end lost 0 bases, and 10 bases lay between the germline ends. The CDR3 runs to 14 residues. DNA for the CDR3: TGCGCCAGCAGCCCCCGCACAGTGAACACTGAAGCTTTCTTT. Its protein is CASSPRTVNTEAFF.

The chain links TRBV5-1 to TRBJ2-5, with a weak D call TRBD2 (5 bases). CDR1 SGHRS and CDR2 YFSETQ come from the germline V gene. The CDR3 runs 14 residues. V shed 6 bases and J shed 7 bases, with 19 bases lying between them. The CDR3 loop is CASNPNGVEGTQYF. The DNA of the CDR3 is TGCGCCAGCAACCCGAACGGGGTTGAGGGGACCCAGTACTTC.

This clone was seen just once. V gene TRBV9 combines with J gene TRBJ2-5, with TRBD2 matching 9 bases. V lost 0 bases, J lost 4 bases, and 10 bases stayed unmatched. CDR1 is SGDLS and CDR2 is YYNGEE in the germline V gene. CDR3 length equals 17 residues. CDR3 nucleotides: TGTGCCAGCAGCGTAGCAGAGGAGCTTAGCGGGAGAGAGACCCAGTACTTC. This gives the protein CASSVAEELSGRETQYF.

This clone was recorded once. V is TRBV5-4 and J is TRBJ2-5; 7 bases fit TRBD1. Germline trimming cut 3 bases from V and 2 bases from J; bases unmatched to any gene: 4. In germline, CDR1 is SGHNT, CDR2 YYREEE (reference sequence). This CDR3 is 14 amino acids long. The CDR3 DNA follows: TGTGCCAGCAGCTCGGGACAGCAGCAAGAGACCCAGTACTTC. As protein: CASSSGQQQETQYF.

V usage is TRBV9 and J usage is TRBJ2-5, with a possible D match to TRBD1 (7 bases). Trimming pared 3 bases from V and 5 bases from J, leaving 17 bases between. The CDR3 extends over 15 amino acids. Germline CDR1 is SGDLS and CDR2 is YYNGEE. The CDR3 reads CASSARTGAGETQYF. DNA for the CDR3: TGTGCCAGCAGCGCTCGAACAGGGGCGGGGGAGACCCAGTACTTC.

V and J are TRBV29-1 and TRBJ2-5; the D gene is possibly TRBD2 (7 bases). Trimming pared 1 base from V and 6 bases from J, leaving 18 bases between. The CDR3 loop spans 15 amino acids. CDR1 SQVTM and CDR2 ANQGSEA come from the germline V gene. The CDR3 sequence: CSVEAWGGAFKTQYF. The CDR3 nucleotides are TGCAGCGTTGAAGCTTGGGGGGGGGCCTTTAAGACCCAGTACTTC.

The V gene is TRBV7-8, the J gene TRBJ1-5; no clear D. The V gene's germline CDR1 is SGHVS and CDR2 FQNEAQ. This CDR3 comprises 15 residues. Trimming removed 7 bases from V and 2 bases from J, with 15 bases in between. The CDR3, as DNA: TGTGCCAGCACCGAAATTGAGGGCGGCAATCAGCCCCAGCATTTT. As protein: CASTEIEGGNQPQHF.